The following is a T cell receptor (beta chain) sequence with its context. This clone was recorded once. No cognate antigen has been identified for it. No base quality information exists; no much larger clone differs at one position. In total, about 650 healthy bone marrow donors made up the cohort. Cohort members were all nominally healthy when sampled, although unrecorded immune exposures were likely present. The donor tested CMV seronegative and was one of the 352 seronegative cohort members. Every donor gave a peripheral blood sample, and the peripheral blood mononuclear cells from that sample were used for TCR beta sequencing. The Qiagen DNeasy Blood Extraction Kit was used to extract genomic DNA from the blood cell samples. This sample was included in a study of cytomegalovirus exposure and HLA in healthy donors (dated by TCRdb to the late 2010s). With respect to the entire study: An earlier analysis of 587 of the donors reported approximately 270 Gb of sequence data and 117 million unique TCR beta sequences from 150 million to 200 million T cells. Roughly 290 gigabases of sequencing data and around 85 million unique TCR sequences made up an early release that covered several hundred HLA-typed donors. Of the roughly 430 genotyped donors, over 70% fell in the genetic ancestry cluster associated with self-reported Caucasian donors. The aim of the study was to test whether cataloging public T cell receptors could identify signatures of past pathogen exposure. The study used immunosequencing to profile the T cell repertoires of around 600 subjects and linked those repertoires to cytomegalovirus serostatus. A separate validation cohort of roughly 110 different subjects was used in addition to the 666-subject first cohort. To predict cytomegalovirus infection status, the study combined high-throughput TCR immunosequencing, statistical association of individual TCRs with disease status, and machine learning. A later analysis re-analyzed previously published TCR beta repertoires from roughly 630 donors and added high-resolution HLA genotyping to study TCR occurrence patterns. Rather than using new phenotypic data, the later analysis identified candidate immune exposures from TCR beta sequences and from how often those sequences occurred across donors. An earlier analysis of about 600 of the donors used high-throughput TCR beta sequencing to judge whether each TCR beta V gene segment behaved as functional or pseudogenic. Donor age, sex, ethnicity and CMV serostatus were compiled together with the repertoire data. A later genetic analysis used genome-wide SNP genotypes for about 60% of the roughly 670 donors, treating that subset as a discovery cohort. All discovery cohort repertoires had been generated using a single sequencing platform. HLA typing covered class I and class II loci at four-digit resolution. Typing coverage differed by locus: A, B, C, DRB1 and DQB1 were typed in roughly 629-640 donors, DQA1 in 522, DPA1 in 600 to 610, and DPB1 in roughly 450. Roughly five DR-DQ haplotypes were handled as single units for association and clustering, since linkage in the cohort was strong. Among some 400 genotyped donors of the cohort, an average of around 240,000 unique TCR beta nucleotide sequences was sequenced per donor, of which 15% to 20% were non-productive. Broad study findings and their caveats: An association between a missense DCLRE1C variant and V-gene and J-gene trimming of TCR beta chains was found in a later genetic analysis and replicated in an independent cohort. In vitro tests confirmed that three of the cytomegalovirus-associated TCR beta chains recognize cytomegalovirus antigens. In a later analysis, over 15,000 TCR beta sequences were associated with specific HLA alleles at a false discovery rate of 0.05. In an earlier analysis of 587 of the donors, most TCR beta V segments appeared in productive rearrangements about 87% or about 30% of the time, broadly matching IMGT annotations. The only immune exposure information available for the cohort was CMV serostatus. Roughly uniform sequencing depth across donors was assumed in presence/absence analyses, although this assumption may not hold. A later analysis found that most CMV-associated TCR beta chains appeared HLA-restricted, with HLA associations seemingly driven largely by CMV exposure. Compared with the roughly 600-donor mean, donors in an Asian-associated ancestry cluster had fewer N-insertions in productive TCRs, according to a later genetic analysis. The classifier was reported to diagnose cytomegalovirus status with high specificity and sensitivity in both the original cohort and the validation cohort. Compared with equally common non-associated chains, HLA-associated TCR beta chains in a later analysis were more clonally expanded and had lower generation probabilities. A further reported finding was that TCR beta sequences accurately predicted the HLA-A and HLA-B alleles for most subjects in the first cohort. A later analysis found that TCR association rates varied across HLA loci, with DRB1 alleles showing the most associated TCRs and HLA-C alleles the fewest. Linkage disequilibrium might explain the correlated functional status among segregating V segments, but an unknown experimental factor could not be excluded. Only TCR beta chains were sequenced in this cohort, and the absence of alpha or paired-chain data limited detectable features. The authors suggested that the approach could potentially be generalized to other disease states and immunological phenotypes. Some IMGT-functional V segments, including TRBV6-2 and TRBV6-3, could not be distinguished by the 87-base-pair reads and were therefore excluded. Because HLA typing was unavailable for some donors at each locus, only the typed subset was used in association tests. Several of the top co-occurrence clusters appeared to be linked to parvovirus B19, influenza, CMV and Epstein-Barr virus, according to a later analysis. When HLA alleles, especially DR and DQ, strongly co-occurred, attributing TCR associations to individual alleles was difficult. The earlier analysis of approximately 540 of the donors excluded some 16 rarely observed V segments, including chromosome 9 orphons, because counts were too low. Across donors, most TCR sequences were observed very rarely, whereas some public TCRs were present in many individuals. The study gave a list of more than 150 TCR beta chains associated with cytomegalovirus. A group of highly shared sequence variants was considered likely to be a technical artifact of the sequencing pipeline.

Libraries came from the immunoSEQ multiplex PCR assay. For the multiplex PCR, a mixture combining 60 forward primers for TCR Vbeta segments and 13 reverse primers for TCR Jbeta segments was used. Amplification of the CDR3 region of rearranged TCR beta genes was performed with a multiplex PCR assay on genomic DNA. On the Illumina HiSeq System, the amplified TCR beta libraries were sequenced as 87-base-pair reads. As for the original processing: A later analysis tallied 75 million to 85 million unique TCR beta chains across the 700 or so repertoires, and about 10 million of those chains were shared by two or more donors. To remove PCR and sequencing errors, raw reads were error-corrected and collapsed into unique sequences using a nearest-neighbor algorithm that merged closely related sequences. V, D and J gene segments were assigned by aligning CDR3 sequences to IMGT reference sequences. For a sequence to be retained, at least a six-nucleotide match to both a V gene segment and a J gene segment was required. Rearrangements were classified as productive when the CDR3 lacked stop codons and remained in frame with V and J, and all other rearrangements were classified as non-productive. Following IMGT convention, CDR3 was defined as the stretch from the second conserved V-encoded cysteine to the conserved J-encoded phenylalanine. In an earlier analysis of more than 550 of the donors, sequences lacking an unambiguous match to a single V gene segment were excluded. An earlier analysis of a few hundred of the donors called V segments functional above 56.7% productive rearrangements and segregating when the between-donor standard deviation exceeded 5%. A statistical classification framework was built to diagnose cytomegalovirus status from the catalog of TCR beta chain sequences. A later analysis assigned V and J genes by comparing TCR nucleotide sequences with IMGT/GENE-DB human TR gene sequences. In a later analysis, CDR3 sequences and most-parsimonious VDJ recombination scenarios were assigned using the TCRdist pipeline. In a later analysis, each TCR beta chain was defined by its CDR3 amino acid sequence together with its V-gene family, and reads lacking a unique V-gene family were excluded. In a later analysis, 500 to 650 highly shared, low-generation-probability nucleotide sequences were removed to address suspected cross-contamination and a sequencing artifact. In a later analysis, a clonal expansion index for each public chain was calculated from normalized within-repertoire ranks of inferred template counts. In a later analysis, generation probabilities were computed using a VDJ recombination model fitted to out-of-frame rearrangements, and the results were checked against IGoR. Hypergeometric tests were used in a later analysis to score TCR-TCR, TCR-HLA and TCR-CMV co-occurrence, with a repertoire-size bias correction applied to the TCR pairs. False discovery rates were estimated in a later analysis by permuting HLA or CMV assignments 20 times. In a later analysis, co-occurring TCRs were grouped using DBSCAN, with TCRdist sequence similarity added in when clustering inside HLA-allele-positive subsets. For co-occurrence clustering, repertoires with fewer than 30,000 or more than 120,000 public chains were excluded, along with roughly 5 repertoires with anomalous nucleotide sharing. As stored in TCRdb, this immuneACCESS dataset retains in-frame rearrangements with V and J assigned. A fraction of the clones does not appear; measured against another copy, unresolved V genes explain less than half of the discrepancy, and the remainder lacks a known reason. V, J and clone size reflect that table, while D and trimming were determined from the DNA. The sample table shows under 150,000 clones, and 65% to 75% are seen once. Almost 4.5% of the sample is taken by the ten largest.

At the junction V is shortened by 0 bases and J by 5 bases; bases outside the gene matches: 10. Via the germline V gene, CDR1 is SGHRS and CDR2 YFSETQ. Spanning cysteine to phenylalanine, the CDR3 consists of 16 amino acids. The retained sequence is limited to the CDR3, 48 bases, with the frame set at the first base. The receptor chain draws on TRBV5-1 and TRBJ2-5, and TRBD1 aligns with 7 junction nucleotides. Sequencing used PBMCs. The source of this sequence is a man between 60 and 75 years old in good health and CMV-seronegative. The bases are TGCGCCAGCAGCTTGGCCCTCGGGACAGTCCCGGAGACCCAGTACTTC. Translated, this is CASSLALGTVPETQYF.